This TCR beta chain was found in a study of blood T cell repertoires in COVID-19. This clone was observed a handful of times. Here immunoSEQ multiplex PCR was the method, and the copy in TCRdb shows in-frame clones only, minus some. The profile shows around 300,000 clones, 85% of them singletons. V was pared by 0 bases and J by 4 bases, with 9 bases between. Germline CDR1 MGHRA, CDR2 YSYEKL. The CDR3 contains 15 residues. This TCR was recovered from a woman aged 45 to 65 who had recovered from COVID-19. The V and J genes are TRBV4-1 and TRBJ1-4; D ambiguous. The sample was PBMCs or T cells enriched from blood (not recorded which). CDR3 loop: CASSQDFGFNEKLFF. As DNA, the CDR3 is TGCGCCAGCAGCCAAGATTTCGGGTTTAATGAAAAACTGTTTTTT.